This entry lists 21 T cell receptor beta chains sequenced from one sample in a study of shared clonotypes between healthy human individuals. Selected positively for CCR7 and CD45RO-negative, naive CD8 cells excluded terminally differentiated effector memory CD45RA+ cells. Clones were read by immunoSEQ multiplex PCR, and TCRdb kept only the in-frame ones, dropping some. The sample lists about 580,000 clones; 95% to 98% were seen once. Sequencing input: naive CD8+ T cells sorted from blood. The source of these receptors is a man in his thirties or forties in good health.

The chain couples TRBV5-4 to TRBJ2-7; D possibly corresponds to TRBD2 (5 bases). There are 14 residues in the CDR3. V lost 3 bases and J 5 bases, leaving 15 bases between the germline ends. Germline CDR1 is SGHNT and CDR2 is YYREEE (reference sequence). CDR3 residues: CASSWTGLNNEQYF. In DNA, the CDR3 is TGTGCCAGCAGCTGGACCGGACTTAATAACGAGCAGTACTTC.

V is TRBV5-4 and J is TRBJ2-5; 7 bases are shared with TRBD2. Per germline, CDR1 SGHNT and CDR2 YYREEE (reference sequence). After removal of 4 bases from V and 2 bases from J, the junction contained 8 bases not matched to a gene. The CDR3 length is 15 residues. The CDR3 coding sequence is TGTGCCAGCAGCATGACTAGCCGGGGGCAAGAGACCCAGTACTTC. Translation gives CASSMTSRGQETQYF.

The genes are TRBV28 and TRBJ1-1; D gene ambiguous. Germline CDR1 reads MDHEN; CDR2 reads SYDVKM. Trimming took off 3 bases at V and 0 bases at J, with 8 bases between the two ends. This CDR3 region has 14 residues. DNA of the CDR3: TGTGCCAGCAGTTTGTCTCTGGTGAACACTGAAGCTTTCTTT. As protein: CASSLSLVNTEAFF.

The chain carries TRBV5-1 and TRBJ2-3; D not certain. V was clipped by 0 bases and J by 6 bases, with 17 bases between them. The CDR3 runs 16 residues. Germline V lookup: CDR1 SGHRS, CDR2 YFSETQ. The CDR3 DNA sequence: TGCGCCAGCAGCTTGGGGTCAGCACCTAACAAGGATACGCAGTATTTT. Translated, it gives CASSLGSAPNKDTQYF.

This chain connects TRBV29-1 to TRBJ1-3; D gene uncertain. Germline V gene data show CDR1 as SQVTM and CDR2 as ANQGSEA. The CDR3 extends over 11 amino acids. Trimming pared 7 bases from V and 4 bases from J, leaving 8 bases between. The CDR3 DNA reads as TGCAGCGGTGTGGGAGGAAACACCATATATTTT. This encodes CSGVGGNTIYF.

The CDR3 DNA reads as TGTGCCAGCAGCCCCAGGACAGGAACCTACAATGAGCAGTTCTTC. This gives the protein CASSPRTGTYNEQFF. V usage is TRBV11-3 and J usage is TRBJ2-1; TRBD1 agrees at 7 bases. Per germline, CDR1 SGHNT and CDR2 YENEEA. This CDR3 has 15 residues. The V gene end was trimmed by 5 bases and the J gene end by 2 bases; junction bases not matched to a gene: 6.

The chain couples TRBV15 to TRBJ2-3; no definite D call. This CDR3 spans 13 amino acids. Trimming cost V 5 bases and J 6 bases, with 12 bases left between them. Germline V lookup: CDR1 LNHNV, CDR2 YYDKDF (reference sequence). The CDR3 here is CATSPRIVDTQYF. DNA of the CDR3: TGTGCCACCAGCCCCCGGATTGTGGATACGCAGTATTTT.

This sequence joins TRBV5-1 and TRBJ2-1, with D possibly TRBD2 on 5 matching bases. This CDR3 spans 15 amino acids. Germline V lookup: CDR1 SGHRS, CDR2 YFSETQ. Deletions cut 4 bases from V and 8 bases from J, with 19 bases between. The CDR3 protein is CASSRLSGMLDEQFF. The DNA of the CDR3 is TGCGCCAGCAGCAGGTTGTCGGGAATGTTGGATGAGCAGTTCTTC.

The chain's CDR3 is CASSPGGQSEKLFF. The DNA for the CDR3 is TGTGCCAGCAGCCCAGGAGGGCAGAGCGAAAAACTGTTTTTT. The V and J genes are TRBV6-5 and TRBJ1-4; D not resolved. Trimming cost V 6 bases and J 8 bases, with 16 bases left between them. CDR1 is MNHEY and CDR2 is SVGAGI in the germline V gene. The CDR3 has 14 residues.

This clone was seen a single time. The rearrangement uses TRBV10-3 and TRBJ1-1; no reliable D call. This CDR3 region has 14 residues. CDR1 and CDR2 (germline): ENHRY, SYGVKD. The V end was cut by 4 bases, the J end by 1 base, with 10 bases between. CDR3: CAISGYRENTEAFF. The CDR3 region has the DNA TGTGCCATCAGTGGTTACAGAGAGAACACTGAAGCTTTCTTT.

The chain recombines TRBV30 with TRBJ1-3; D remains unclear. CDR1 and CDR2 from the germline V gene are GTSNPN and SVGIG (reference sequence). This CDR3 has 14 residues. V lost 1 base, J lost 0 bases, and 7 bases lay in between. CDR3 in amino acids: CAWSESFSGNTIYF. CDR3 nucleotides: TGTGCCTGGAGTGAATCGTTCTCTGGAAACACCATATATTTT. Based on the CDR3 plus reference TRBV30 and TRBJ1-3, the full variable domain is SQTIHQWPATLVQPVGSPLSLECTVEGTSNPNLYWYRQAAGRGLQLLFYSVGIGQISSEVPQNLSASRPQDRQFILSSKKLLLSDSGFYLCAWSESFSGNTIYFGEGSWLTVV.

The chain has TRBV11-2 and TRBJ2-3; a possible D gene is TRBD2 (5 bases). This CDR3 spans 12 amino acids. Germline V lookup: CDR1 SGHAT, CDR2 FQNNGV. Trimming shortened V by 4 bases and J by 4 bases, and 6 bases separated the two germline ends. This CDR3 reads CASSWRADTQYF. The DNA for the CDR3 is TGTGCCAGCAGCTGGCGGGCAGATACGCAGTATTTT.

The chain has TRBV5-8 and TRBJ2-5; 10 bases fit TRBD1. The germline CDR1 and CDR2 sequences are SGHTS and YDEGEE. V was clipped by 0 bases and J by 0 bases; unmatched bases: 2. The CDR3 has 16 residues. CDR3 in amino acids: CASSLAGTGDQETQYF. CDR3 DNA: TGTGCCAGCAGCTTGGCCGGGACAGGGGACCAAGAGACCCAGTACTTC. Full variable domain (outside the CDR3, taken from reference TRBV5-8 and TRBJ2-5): EAGVTQSPTHLIKTRGQQATLRCSPISGHTSVYWYQQALGLGLQFLLWYDEGEERNRGNFPPRFSGRQFPNYSSELNVNALELEDSALYLCASSLAGTGDQETQYFGPGTRLLVL.

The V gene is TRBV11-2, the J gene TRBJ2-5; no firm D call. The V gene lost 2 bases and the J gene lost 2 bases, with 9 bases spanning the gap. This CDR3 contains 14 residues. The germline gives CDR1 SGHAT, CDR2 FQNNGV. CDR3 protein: CASSLIPLQETQYF. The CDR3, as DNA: TGTGCCAGCAGCTTAATTCCATTACAAGAGACCCAGTACTTC.

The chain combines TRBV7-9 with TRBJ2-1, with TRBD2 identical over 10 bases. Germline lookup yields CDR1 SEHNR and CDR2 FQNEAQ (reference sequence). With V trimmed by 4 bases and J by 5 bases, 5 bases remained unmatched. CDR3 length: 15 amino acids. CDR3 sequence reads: CASSSGLADNNEQFF. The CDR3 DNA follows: TGTGCCAGCAGCTCAGGACTAGCGGATAACAATGAGCAGTTCTTC.

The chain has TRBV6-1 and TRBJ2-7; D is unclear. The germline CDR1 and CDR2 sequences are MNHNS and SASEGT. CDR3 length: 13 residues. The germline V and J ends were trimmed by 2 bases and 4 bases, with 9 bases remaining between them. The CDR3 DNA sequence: TGTGCCAGCAGTGAACTATCAAATTACGAGCAGTACTTC. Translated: CASSELSNYEQYF.

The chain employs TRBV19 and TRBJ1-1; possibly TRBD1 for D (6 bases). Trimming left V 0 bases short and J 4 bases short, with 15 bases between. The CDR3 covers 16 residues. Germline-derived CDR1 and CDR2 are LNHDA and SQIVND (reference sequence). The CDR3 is CASSIDGLGGGTEAFF. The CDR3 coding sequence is TGTGCCAGTAGTATAGACGGACTCGGGGGCGGCACTGAAGCTTTCTTT.

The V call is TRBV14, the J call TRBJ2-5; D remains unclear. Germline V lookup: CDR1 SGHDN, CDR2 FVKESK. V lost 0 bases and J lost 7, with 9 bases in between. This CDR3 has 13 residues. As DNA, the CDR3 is TGTGCCAGCAGCCAAGATGGGATTTGGACCCAGTACTTC. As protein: CASSQDGIWTQYF. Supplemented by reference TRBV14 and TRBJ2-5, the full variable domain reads EAGVTQFPSHSVIEKGQTVTLRCDPISGHDNLYWYRRVMGKEIKFLLHFVKESKQDESGMPNNRFLAERTGGTYSTLKVQPAELEDSGVYFCASSQDGIWTQYFGPGTRLLVL.

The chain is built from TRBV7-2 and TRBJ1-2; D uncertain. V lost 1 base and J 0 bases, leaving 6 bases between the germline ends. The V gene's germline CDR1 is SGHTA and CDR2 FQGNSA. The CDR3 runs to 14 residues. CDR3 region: CASSLDPSNYGYTF. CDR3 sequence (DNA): TGTGCCAGCAGCTTAGATCCCTCTAACTATGGCTACACCTTC.

CDR3 sequence (DNA): TGTGCCTGGAGTGAGGGACTAGCGGGAGGGGATGAGCAGTTCTTC. Encoded protein: CAWSEGLAGGDEQFF. The chain recombines TRBV30 with TRBJ2-1; 16 bases are shared with TRBD2. The length of the CDR3 is 15 residues. Germline V CDR1 and CDR2: GTSNPN, SVGIG (reference sequence). Losses at the gene ends were 1 base for V and 8 bases for J; bases not matched to a gene: 2.

The CDR3 region is CAIGTSPADTQYF. As DNA, the CDR3 is TGTGCCATTGGGACTAGCCCCGCAGATACGCAGTATTTT. J is TRBJ2-3 and V is TRBV10-3, with TRBD2 matching over 9 bases. Trimming took 9 bases from V and 4 from J; bases not matched to a gene: 5. The CDR3 runs to 13 residues. Germline loops: CDR1 ENHRY, CDR2 SYGVKD.